This section outlines one TCR beta chain sequence together with its context. The antigen is not known. Each subset's genomic DNA was shared equally among a number of immunoSEQ plates. This table comes from immunoSEQ multiplex PCR, and its TCRdb copy is limited to in-frame clones, with some not included. The repertoire has about 590,000 clones, roughly 95% of them found once; the top ten carry 0.095% to 0.12%. Terminally differentiated effector memory CD45RA+ cells were left out of the naive CD8 fraction, which was CD45RO-negative and positively selected for CCR7. The healthy adult donors were HIV-negative and reported no recent acute infections or vaccinations. This sample is part of a study of shared clonotypes between healthy human individuals. Whole-study results and caveats: Exclusively blood specimens were collected; tissue repertoires likely differ. Some clonotypes were shared by all four sorted-subset donors, while others were not shared. The non-shared ones had lower generation probabilities than the shared ones.

This CDR3 region has 14 residues. V was trimmed by 5 bases and J by 1 base, leaving 12 bases between them. Germline V gene lookup returns CDR1 SGHAT and CDR2 FQNNGV. The clonotype was recovered from a woman younger than 45 in good health. The gene calls are TRBV11-2 and TRBJ2-7; D uncertain. Sequencing input: naive CD8+ T cells sorted from blood. The CDR3 loop reads CASSTTLFSYEQYF. In nucleotides, the CDR3 is TGTGCCAGCAGCACGACACTTTTTTCCTACGAGCAGTACTTC. Full variable domain (rest looked up from reference TRBV11-2 and TRBJ2-7): EAGVAQSPRYKIIEKRQSVAFWCNPISGHATLYWYQQILGQGPKLLIQFQNNGVVDDSQLPKDRFSAERLKGVDSTLKIQPAKLEDSAVYLCASSTTLFSYEQYFGPGTRLTVT.